This T cell receptor beta chain was captured by sequencing in a study of cytomegalovirus exposure and HLA in healthy donors. General study points: TCR beta V segments were, for the most part, productive about 87% or about 30% of the time in an earlier analysis. Later analysis suggested most CMV-associated TCR beta chains were HLA-restricted. Reports described diagnosis of cytomegalovirus status by the classifier as highly specific and sensitive. The study recorded 150 to 200 TCR beta chains that were cytomegalovirus-associated.

The PCR was carried out with 60 Vbeta primers and 13 Jbeta primers. Sequencing used immunoSEQ multiplex PCR; TCRdb keeps in-frame clones, though not all of them. This sample has 95,000 to 100,000 clones, with approximately 75% found just once. CDR3 length: 15 residues. Germline-derived CDR1 and CDR2 are MRHNA and SNTAGT. V was clipped by 0 bases and J by 10 bases; unmatched bases: 8. In its sample, this clone was seen a few times. Its antigen remains unknown. Sequenced input: PBMCs. The V gene is TRBV6-4, the J gene TRBJ2-1, with 8 bases matching TRBD2. This sequence was found in a middle-aged woman in good health and CMV-seronegative. The CDR3 DNA reads TGTGCCAGCAGTGACTCAGACGGGGGGGGTTCGGAGCAGTTCTTC. Encoded protein: CASSDSDGGGSEQFF.